The table lists the clone carrying this TCR beta chain with a count of one. Its antigen is undetermined. V was pared by 7 bases and J by 2 bases, with 15 bases between. Germline CDR1 is SQVTM and CDR2 is ANQGSEA. The CDR3 runs 14 residues. The study ran its PCR with 60 Vbeta and 13 Jbeta primers. Clones were read by immunoSEQ multiplex PCR, and TCRdb kept only the in-frame ones, dropping some. The data show 210,000 or so clones, over 80% seen once. The record originates from a study of cytomegalovirus exposure and HLA in healthy donors. Study-wide findings and caveats: Cytomegalovirus-associated TCR beta chains were listed, numbering 150 to 200. Later analysis showed most CMV-associated TCR beta chains appearing HLA-restricted. Sequencing depth roughly uniform across donors was assumed in presence/absence analyses.

Sequencing was carried out using PBMCs. The chain joins TRBV29-1 to TRBJ2-1; tentative D call: TRBD1 (6 bases). This receptor was identified in a boy aged 2-15 years in good health and CMV-seronegative. This CDR3 reads CSGMFRGPYNEQFF. CDR3 nucleotide sequence: TGCAGCGGTATGTTCAGGGGTCCCTACAATGAGCAGTTCTTC.